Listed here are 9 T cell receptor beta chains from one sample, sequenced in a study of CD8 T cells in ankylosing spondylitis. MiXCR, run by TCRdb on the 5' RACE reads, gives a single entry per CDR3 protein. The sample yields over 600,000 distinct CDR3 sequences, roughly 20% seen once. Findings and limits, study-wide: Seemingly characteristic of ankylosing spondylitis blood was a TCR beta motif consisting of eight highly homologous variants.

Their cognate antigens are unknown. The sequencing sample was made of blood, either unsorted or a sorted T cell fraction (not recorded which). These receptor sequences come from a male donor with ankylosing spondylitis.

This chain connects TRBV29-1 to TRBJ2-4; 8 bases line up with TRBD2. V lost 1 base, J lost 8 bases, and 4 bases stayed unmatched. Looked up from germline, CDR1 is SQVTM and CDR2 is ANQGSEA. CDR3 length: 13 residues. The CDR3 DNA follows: TGCAGCGTTGAAGGGCTAGCGGGCCACATTCAGTACTTC. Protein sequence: CSVEGLAGHIQYF. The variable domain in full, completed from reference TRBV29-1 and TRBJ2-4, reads SAVISQKPSRDICQRGTSLTIQCQVDSQVTMMFWYRQQPGQSLTLIATANQGSEATYESGFVIDKFPISRPNLTFSTLTVSNMSPEDSSIYLCSVEGLAGHIQYFGAGTRLSVL.

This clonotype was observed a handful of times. The CDR3 coding sequence is TGTGCCAGCAGCCACCTAGCGGAGGGCCGGTACTTC. Its translation is CASSHLAEGRYF. This chain links TRBV3-1 with TRBJ2-7, with 7 positions matching TRBD2. Germline V gene sequence: CDR1 LGHDT, CDR2 YNNKEL (reference sequence). V gave up 3 bases and J gave up 12 bases; unmatched junction bases: 8. This CDR3 is 12 amino acids long.

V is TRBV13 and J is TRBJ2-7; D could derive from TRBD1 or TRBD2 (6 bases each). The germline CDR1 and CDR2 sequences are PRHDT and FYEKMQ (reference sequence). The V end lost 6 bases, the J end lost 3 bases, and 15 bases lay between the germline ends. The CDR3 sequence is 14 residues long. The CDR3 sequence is CASRKGGRGYEQYF. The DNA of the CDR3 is TGTGCCAGCAGGAAGGGGGGCAGGGGCTACGAGCAGTACTTC.

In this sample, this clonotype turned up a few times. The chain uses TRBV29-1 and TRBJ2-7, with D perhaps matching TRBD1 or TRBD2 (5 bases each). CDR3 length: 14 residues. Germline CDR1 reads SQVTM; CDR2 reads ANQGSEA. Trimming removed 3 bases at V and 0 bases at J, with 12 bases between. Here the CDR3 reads CSVDRDGSSYEQYF. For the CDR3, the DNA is TGCAGCGTTGATCGGGACGGAAGCTCCTACGAGCAGTACTTC.

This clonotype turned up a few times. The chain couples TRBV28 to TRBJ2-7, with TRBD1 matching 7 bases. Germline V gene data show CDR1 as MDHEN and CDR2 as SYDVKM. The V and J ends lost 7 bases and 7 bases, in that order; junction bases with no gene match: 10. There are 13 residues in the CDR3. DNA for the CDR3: TGTGCCAGCAATCAATTAGACAGGGAGGAGCAGTACTTC. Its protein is CASNQLDREEQYF.

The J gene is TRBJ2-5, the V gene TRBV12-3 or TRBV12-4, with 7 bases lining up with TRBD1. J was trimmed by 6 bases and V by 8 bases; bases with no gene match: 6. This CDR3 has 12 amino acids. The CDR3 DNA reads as TGTGCCAGCGGGCGACAGGGAAAGACCCAGTACTTC. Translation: CASGRQGKTQYF.

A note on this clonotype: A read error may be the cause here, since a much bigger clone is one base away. As DNA, the CDR3 is TGCGCCAGCAGCCAAGCGGGGAGCTCCAACGAGCAGTACTTC. Protein: CASSQAGSSNEQYF. The gene calls are TRBV5-1 and TRBJ2-7, with 7 nucleotides matching TRBD2. Germline V lookup: CDR1 SGHRS, CDR2 YFSETQ. There are 14 residues in the CDR3.

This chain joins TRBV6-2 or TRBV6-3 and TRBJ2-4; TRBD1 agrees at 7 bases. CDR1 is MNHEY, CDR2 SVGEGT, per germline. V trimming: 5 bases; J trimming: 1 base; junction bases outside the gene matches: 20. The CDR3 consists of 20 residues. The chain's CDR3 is CASSTFTTHRGGRAKNIQYF. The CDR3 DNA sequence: TGTGCCAGCAGTACCTTTACGACCCACAGGGGTGGTAGGGCCAAAAACATTCAGTACTTC.

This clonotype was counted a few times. Here the CDR3 DNA reads TGCGCCAGCACCCCTAGCGGGAGCCCCACTGAGACCCAGTACTTC. Encoded protein: CASTPSGSPTETQYF. This chain connects TRBV4-1 to TRBJ2-5; the match to TRBD2 covers 10 bases. V lost 7 bases to trimming and J lost 5 bases; unmatched junction nucleotides: 10. The CDR3 is 15 residues long. Germline CDR1 reads MGHRA; CDR2 reads YSYEKL.